These T cell receptor beta chains were read from a single sample in a study of blood T cell repertoires in COVID-19. TCRdb's copy holds only in-frame clones and misses some; the assay was immunoSEQ multiplex PCR. The data show approximately 170,000 clones, 88% seen once. The sequencing sample was made of peripheral blood. These TCRs come from a man in his fifties or sixties with acute or convalescent COVID-19. Each CDR3 is given with its conserved first and last residue. A D gene is named only where the DNA matches it firmly.

D gene	V gene	J gene	CDR3 protein
NA	TRBV5-6	TRBJ1-5	CASSSRANQPQHF
TRBD2	TRBV24-1	TRBJ2-1	CATSDLGAGDNEQFF
NA	TRBV7-6	TRBJ2-1	CASSLSDREQFF
NA	TRBV5-1	TRBJ2-2	CASSLPGAANTGELFF
TRBD1	TRBV24-1	TRBJ2-4	CATSDPGTDKNIQYF
NA	TRBV19	TRBJ2-2	CASSTKAVRTGTRHRELFF
NA	TRBV7-8	TRBJ2-5	CASRRRPRVGRTQYF
TRBD2	TRBV19	TRBJ2-3	CASSILREGRDTQYF
TRBD1	TRBV5-1	TRBJ1-5	CASSLVGGVGQPQHF
NA	TRBV6-1	TRBJ1-2	CASSDFRSPVNYGYTF
TRBD2	TRBV9	TRBJ2-3	CASSVAAGGPTDTQYF
NA	TRBV7-9	TRBJ2-2	CASSPSGNTGELFF
NA	TRBV12-3/TRBV12-4	TRBJ1-1	CASSLGAATEAFF
NA	TRBV11-2	TRBJ2-1	CASSLVAGHNEQFF
NA	TRBV11-2	TRBJ1-5	CASSPHGRDEQPQHF
TRBD1	TRBV18	TRBJ1-2	CASSPGLTGGGYGYTF
NA	TRBV25-1	TRBJ1-1	CASMKHMNTEAFF
TRBD1	TRBV6-6	TRBJ1-1	CASSPTGTVNTEAFF
NA	TRBV7-7	TRBJ1-1	CASSLAANTEAFF
TRBD1	TRBV3-1/TRBV3-2	TRBJ1-4	CASSPGQGWNEKLFF
NA	TRBV5-1	TRBJ1-1	CASGLDQGYTEAFF
NA	TRBV6-5	TRBJ1-2	CASSYWRQSDHSYTF
NA	TRBV11-1	TRBJ2-7	CASSLSGIYEQYF
NA	TRBV6-1	TRBJ2-1	CASSEARQGEQFF
TRBD1	TRBV7-8	TRBJ1-5	CATYYRGNQPQHF